This is a list of T cell receptor beta chains from one sample in a study of blood T cells in healthy people across ages. A single record per CDR3 protein comes from TCRdb applying MiXCR to the 5' RACE reads. Of about 1.4 million distinct CDR3 sequences in the sample, around 55% are singletons; the top ten hold 6.7%. The sample comprised blood. The receptor source for this set is a man aged 18 to 35 in good health. CDR3s include the opening cysteine and the closing phenylalanine or tryptophan. Clone size is stated in some rows and not others, as once, few, many or a class when expanded.

CDR3 protein,J gene,V gene,clone size
CASSPQDRGNEQFF,TRBJ2-1,TRBV27,-
CSVWSGQGNQPQHF,TRBJ1-5,TRBV29-1,-
CASSFTGASGANVLTF,TRBJ2-6,TRBV5-4,-
CASSGRVSNEQFF,TRBJ2-1,TRBV4-2,few
CASSPWSSYEQYF,TRBJ2-7,TRBV27,-
CASSQFRDRTSNYGYTF,TRBJ1-2,TRBV4-1,-
CASSLLGVYEQYF,TRBJ2-7,TRBV27,-
CSVGRGYTF,TRBJ1-2,TRBV29-1,few
CASSSPGRRAFF,TRBJ1-1,TRBV6-2/TRBV6-3,-
CASIQGAPGNEQFF,TRBJ2-1,TRBV7-8,-
CASSQTGVYTEAFF,TRBJ1-1,TRBV4-2,-
CAISESGTSSYNEQFF,TRBJ2-1,TRBV10-3,-
CSAVYRGQLDEQYF,TRBJ2-7,TRBV20-1,-
CASSDGQATYNEQFF,TRBJ2-1,TRBV2,once
CSAPPGIGANVLTF,TRBJ2-6,TRBV20-1,-
CASVLSQGARAEAFF,TRBJ1-1,TRBV28,-
CASSQIAGGFADTQYF,TRBJ2-3,TRBV3-1,-
CSASLQGYEYEQYF,-,TRBV20-1,-
CASIQDRGGDTQYF,TRBJ2-3,TRBV7-2,-
CASSSPNEQFF,TRBJ2-1,TRBV12-3/TRBV12-4,many
CASSQGTEYEQYF,-,TRBV4-1,-
CASSTTGYTEAFF,TRBJ1-1,TRBV2,-
CAIGSGGATDTQYF,TRBJ2-3,TRBV10-3,-
CASSLATGNQPQHF,TRBJ1-5,TRBV7-9,-
CASSLSGQGATKNIQYF,TRBJ2-4,TRBV27,-
CSVEPKTRTPGEQYF,TRBJ2-7,TRBV29-1,-